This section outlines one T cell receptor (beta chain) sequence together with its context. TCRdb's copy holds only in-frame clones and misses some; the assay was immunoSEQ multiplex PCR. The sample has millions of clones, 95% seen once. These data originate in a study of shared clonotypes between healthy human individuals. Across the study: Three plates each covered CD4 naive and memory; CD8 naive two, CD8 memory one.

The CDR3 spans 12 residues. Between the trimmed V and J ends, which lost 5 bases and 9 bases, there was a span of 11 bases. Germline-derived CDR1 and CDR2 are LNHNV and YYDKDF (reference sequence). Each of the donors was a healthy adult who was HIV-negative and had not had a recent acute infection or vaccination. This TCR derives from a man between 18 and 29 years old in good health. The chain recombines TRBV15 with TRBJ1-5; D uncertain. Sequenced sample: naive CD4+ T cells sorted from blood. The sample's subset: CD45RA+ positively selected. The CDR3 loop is CATSVGSRPQHF. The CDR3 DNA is TGTGCCACCAGCGTCGGTAGTAGGCCCCAGCATTTT.